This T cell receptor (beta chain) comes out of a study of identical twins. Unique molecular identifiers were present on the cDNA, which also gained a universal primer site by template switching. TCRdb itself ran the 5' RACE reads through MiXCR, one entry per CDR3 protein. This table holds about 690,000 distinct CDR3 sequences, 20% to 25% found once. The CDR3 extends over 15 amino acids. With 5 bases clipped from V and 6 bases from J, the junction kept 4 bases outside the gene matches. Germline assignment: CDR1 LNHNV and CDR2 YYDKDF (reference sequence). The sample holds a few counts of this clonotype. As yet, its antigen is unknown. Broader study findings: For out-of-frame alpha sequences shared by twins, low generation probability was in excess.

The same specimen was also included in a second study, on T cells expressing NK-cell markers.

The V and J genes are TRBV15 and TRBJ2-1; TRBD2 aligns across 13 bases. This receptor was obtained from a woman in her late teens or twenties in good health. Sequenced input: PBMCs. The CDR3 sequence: CATSQGLAGINEQFF. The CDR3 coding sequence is TGTGCCACCAGCCAGGGACTAGCGGGAATCAATGAGCAGTTCTTC.